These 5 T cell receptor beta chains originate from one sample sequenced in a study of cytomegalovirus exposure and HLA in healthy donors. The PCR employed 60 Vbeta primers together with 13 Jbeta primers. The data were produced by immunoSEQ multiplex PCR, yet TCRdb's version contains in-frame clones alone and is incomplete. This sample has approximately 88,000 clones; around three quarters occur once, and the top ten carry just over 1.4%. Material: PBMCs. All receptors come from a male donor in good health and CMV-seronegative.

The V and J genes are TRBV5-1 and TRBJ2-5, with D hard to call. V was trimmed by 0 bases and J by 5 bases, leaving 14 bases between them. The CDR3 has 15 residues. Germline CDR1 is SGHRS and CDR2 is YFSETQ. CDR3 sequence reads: CASSLGDSNGETQYF. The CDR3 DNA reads TGCGCCAGCAGCTTGGGAGACTCCAACGGGGAGACCCAGTACTTC. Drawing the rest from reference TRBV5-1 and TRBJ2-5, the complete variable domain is KAGVTQTPRYLIKTRGQQVTLSCSPISGHRSVSWYQQTPGQGLQFLFEYFSETQRNKGNFPGRFSGRQFSNSRSEMNVSTLELGDSALYLCASSLGDSNGETQYFGPGTRLLVL.

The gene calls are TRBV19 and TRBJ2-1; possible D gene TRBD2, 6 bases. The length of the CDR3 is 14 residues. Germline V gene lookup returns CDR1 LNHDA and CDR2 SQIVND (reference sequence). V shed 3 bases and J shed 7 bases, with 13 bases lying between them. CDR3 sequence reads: CASSMGFGGNEQFF. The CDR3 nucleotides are TGTGCCAGTAGTATGGGGTTCGGGGGAAATGAGCAGTTCTTC.

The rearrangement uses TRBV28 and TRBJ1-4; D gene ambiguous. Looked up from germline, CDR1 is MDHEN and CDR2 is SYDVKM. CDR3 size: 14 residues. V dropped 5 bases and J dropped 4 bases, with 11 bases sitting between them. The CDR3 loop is CASSKQVLNEKLFF. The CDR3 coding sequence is TGTGCCAGCAGTAAGCAGGTCCTTAATGAAAAACTGTTTTTT.

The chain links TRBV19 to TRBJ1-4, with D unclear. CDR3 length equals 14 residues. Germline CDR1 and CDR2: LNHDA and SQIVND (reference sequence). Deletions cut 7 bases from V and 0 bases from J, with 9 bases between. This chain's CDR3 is CASTGPSTNEKLFF. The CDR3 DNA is TGTGCCAGTACGGGTCCCTCAACTAATGAAAAACTGTTTTTT.

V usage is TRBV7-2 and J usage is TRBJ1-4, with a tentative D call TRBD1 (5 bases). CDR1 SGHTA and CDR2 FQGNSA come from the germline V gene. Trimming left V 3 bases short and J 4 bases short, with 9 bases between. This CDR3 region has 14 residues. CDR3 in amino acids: CASSFGAYNEKLFF. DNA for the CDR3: TGTGCCAGCAGCTTTGGGGCATATAATGAAAAACTGTTTTTT.